The present TCR beta chain was sequenced within a study of blood T cell repertoires in COVID-19. Turning to the study itself: Acute and convalescent COVID-19 specimens originated in the United States, Italy and Spain. From T cells, B-cell-depleted T cells, or PBMCs came the material, which was cDNA or gDNA.

This clone was seen only once. Authors' processing steps: Counts of nucleated cells, estimated from reference gene primer amplification, were obtained. TCRdb keeps only in-frame clones here, not all; method: immunoSEQ multiplex PCR. That table is the source of V, J and clone size, and D and trimming were worked out from the DNA. The sample contains around 150,000 clones, roughly 86% of which appear only once. This CDR3 has 11 amino acids. The germline V gene has CDR1 SNHLY and CDR2 FYNNEI. The germline V and J ends were trimmed by 2 bases and 8 bases, with 6 bases remaining between them. This sequence originates from a man between 50 and 59 years old with active or convalescent COVID-19. Material for sequencing was peripheral blood. The chain links TRBV2 to TRBJ1-2; D is unresolved. The CDR3 DNA reads TGTGCCAGCAGTGAAATAAGCGGCTACACCTTC. Translated: CASSEISGYTF.